The TCR beta chain described here comes from a study of blood T cell repertoires in COVID-19. Sequenced by immunoSEQ multiplex PCR; TCRdb stores in-frame clones only, minus some. The repertoire holds some 68,000 clones, with 85% to 90% as singletons. The sequence was collected from a man between 45 and 60 years old with acute or convalescent COVID-19. The source material was peripheral blood.

CDR3 region: CASSLKGQGMSSYNSPLHF. CDR3 bases: TGCGCCAGCAGCTTGAAGGGGCAGGGGATGAGCTCCTATAATTCACCCCTCCACTTT. This rearrangement joins TRBV5-1 to TRBJ1-6; D is possibly TRBD1 (6 bases). This CDR3 is 19 amino acids long. Germline V CDR1 and CDR2: SGHRS, YFSETQ. The V gene lost 1 base and the J gene lost 0 bases, with 17 bases spanning the gap.